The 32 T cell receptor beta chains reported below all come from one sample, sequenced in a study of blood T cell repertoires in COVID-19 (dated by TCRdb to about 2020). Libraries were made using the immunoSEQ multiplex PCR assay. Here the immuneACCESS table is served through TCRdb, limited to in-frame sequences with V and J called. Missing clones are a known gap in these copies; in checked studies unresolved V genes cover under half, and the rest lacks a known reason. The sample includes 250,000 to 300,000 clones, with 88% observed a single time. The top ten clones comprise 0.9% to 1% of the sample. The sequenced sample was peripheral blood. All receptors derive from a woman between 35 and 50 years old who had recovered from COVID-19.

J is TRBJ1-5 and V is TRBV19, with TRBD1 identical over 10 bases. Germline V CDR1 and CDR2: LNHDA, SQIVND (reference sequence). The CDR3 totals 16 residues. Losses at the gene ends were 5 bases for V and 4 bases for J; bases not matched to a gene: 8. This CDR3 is CASSVSLGQGNQPQHF. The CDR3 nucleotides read TGTGCCAGTAGTGTTTCTTTGGGACAGGGGAATCAGCCCCAGCATTTT.

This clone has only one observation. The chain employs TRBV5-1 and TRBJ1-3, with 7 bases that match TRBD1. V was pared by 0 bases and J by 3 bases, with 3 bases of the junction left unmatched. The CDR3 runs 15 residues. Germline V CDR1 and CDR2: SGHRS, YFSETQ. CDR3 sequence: CASSLAQGLGNTIYF. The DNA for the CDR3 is TGCGCCAGCAGCTTGGCACAGGGGCTTGGAAACACCATATATTTT.

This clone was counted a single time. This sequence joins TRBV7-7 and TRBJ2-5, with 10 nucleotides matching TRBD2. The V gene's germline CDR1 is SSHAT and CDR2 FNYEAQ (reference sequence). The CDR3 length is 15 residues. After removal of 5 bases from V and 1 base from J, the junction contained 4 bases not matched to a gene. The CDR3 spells CASSPSGRAQETQYF. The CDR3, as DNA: TGTGCCAGCAGCCCAAGCGGGAGGGCCCAAGAGACCCAGTACTTC.

The CDR3 is CASSFGDTQYF. In DNA, the CDR3 is TGTGCCAGCAGCTTCGGGGATACGCAGTATTTT. The gene calls are TRBV11-3 and TRBJ2-3; D is unresolved. Germline CDR1 and CDR2: SGHNT and YENEEA. Trimming took off 3 bases at V and 6 bases at J, with 4 bases between the two ends. The CDR3 totals 11 residues.

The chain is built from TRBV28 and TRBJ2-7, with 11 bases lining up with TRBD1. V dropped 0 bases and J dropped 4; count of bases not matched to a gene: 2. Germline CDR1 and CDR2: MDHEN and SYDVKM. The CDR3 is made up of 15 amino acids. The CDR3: CASSLWGTGGYEQYF. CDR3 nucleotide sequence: TGTGCCAGCAGTTTATGGGGGACAGGGGGATACGAGCAGTACTTC.

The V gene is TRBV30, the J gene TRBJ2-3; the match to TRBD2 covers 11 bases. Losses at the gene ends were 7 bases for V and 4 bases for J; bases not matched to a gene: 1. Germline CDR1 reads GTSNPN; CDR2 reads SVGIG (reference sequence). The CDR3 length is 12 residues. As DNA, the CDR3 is TGTGCCTTAGCGGGAGGGCCAGATACGCAGTATTTT. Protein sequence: CALAGGPDTQYF.

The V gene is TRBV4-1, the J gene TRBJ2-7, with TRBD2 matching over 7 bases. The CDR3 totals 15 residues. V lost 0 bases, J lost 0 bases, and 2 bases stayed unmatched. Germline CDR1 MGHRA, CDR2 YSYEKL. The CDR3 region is CASSQEGGDSYEQYF. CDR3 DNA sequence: TGCGCCAGCAGCCAAGAGGGGGGGGACTCCTACGAGCAGTACTTC.

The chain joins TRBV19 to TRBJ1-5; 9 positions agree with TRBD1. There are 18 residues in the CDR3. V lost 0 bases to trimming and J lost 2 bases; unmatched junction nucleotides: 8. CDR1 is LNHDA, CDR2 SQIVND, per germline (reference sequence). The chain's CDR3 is CASSIDRTGGGRNQPQHF. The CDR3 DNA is TGTGCCAGTAGTATAGATCGCACAGGGGGCGGGCGCAATCAGCCCCAGCATTTT.

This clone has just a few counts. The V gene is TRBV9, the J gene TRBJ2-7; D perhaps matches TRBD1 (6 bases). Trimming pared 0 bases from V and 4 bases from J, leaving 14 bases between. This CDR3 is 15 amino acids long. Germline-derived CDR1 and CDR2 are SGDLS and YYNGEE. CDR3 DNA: TGTGCCAGCAGCGTAGCCCCAGGGGTAGGGTACGAGCAGTACTTC. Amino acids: CASSVAPGVGYEQYF.

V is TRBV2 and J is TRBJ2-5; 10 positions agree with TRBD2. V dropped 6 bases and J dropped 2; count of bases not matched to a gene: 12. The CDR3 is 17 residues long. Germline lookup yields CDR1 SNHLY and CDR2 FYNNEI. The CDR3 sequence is CASRRAETSGPQETQYF. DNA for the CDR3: TGTGCCAGCAGGCGCGCCGAGACTAGCGGGCCGCAAGAGACCCAGTACTTC.

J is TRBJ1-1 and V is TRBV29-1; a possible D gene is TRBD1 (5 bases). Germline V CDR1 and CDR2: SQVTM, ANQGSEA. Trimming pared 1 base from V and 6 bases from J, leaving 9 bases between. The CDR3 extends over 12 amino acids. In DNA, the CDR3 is TGCAGCGTTGAAGCCCCGGGGGCTGAAGCTTTCTTT. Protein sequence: CSVEAPGAEAFF.

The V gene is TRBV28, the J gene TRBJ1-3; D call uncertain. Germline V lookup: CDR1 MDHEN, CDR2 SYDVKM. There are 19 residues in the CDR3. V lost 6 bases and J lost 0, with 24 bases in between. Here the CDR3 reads CASSHIGPGKASSGNTIYF. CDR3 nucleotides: TGTGCCAGCAGCCACATTGGGCCGGGGAAGGCCAGCTCTGGAAACACCATATATTTT.

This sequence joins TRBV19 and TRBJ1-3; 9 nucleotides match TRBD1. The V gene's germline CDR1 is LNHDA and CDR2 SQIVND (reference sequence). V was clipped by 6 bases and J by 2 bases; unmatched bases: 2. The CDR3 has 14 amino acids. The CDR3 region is CASSRQGAGNTIYF. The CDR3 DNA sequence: TGTGCCAGTAGCCGACAGGGGGCTGGAAACACCATATATTTT.

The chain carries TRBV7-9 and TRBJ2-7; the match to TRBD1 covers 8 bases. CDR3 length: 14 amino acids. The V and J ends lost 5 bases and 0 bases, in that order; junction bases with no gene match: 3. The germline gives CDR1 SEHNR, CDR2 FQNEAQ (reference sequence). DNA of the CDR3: TGTGCCAGCAGCGTGGGACAGGCCTCCTACGAGCAGTACTTC. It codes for CASSVGQASYEQYF.

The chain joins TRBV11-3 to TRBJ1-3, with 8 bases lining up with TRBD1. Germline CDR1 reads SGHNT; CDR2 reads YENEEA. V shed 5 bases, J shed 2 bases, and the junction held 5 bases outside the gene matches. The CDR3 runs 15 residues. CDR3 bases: TGTGCCAGCAGCCTCACAGGGGGGCCTGGAAACACCATATATTTT. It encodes CASSLTGGPGNTIYF.

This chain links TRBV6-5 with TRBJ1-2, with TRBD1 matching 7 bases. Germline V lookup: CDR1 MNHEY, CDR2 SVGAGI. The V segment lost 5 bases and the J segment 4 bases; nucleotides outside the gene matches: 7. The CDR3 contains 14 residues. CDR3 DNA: TGTGCCAGCAGTCCAAGACAGGGCGGCTATGGCTACACCTTC. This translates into CASSPRQGGYGYTF.

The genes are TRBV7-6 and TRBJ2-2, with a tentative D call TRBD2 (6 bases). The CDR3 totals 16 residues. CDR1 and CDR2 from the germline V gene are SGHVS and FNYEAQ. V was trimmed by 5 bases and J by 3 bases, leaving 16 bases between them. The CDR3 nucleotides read TGTGCCAGCAGCCCGGGGGTAGGGTCTTACACCGGGGAGCTGTTTTTT. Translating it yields CASSPGVGSYTGELFF.

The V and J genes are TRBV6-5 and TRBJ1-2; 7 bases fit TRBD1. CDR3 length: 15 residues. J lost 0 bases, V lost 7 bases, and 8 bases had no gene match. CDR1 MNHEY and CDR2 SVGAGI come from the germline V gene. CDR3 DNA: TGTGCCAGCACCTCAGGGGGTATATCTAACTATGGCTACACCTTC. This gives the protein CASTSGGISNYGYTF.

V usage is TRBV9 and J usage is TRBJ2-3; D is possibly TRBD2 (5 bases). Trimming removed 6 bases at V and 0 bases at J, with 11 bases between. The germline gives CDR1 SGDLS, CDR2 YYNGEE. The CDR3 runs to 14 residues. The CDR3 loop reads CASNRGGSTDTQYF. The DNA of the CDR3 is TGTGCCAGCAATCGAGGCGGGAGCACAGATACGCAGTATTTT.

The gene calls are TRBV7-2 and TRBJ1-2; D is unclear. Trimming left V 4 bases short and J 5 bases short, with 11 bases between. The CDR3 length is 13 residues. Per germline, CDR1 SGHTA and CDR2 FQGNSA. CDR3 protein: CASSSLNWYGYTF. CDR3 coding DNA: TGTGCCAGCAGCTCACTAAACTGGTATGGCTACACCTTC.

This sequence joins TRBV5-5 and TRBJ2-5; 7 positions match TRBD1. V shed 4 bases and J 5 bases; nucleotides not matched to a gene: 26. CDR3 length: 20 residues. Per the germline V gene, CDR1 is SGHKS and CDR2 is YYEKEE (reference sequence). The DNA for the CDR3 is TGTGCCAGCAGCCCCACGGACAGGCTGCGGGTGTGGGGAAATAGGGAGACCCAGTACTTC. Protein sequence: CASSPTDRLRVWGNRETQYF.

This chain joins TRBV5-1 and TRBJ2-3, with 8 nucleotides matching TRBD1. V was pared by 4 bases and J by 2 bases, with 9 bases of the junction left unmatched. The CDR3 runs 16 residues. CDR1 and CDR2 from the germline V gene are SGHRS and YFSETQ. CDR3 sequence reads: CASSRGGTGLTDTQYF. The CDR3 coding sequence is TGCGCCAGCAGCCGGGGCGGGACAGGCCTCACAGATACGCAGTATTTT.

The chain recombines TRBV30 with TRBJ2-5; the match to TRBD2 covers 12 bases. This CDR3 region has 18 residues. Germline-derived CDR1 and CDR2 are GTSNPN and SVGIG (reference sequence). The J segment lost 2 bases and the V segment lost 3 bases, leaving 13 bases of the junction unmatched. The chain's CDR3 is CAWSPGGLTSGGQETQYF. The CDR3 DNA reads TGTGCCTGGAGCCCGGGGGGCCTGACTAGCGGGGGACAAGAGACCCAGTACTTC.

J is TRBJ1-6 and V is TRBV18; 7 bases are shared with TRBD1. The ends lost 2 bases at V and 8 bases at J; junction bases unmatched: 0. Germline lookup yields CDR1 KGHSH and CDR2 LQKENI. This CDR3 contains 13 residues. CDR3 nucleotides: TGTGCCAGCTCACCAGGGACAGATTCACCCCTCCACTTT. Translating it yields CASSPGTDSPLHF.

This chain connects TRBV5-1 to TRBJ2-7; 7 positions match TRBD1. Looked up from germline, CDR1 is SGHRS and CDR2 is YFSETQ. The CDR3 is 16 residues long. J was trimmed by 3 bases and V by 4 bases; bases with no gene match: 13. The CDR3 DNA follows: TGCGCCAGCAGCCCGAACCCCGGGACAGCTGGCTACGAGCAGTACTTC. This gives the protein CASSPNPGTAGYEQYF.

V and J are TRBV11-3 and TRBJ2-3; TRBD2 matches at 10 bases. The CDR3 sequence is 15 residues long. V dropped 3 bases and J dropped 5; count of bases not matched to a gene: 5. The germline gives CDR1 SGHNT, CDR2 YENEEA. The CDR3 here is CASSLASGSGDTQYF. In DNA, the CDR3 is TGTGCCAGCAGCTTGGCTAGCGGGAGTGGAGATACGCAGTATTTT. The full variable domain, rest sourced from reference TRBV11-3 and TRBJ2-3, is EAGVVQSPRYKIIEKKQPVAFWCNPISGHNTLYWYLQNLGQGPELLIRYENEEAVDDSQLPKDRFSAERLKGVDSTLKIQPAELGDSAVYLCASSLASGSGDTQYFGPGTRLTVL.

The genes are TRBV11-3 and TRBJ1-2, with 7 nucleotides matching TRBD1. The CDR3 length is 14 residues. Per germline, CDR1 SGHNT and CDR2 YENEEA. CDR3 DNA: TGTGCAGACCGGGACAGCCAAGAGACCTATGGCTACACCTTC. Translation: CADRDSQETYGYTF.

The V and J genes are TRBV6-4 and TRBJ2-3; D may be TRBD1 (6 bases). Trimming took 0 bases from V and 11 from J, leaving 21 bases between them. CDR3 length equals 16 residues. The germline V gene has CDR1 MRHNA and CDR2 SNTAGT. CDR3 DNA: TGTGCCAGCAGTGACTCGGGCAGGGGCCCCCTGGATGGGCAGTATTTT. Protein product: CASSDSGRGPLDGQYF.

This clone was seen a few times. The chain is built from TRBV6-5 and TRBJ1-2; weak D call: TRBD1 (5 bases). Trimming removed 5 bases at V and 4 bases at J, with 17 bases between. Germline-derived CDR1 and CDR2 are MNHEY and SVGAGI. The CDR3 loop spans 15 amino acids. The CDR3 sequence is CASSPPAGQGYGYTF. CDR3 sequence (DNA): TGTGCCAGCAGTCCACCGGCAGGGCAAGGCTATGGCTACACCTTC.

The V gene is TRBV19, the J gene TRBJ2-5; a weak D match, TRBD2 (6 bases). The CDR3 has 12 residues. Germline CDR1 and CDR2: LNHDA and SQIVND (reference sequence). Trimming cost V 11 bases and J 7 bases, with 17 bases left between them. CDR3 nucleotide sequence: TGTGCCGCCAAGCCACCGCGGGGGACCCAGTACTTC. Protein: CAAKPPRGTQYF.

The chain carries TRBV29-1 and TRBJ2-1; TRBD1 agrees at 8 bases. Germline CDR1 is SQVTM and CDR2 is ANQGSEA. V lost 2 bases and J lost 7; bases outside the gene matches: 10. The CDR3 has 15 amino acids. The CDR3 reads CSVEPGQGRSNEQFF. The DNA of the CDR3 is TGCAGCGTTGAACCCGGACAGGGTAGGTCGAATGAGCAGTTCTTC.

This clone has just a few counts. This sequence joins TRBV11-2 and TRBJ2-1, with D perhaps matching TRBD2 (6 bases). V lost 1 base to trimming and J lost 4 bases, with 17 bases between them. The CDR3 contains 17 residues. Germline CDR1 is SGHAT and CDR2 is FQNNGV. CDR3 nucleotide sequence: TGTGCCAGCAGCTTAGGTCCCCGGACTACCTTATACAATGAGCAGTTCTTC. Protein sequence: CASSLGPRTTLYNEQFF.